A single sample is the source of the 22 T cell receptor beta chains below, sequenced in a study of cytomegalovirus exposure and HLA in healthy donors. 60 Vbeta and 13 Jbeta primers were used in PCR. Profiling relied on immunoSEQ multiplex PCR, and the TCRdb table lists in-frame clones only, not all of them. Found here are some 120,000 clones, 15% of them singletons; the top ten hold under 2.5%. The specimen was PBMCs. The source of these receptors is a woman aged 18-29 years in good health and CMV-seronegative.

The chain links TRBV6-5 to TRBJ1-2; 8 bases match TRBD1. V lost 0 bases to trimming and J lost 2 bases; unmatched junction nucleotides: 2. The CDR3 spans 15 residues. CDR1 is MNHEY and CDR2 is SVGAGI in the germline V gene. In DNA form, the CDR3 reads TGTGCCAGCAGTTACTCGACAGGGGTAAACTATGGCTACACCTTC. The encoded protein is CASSYSTGVNYGYTF.

The chain employs TRBV4-1 and TRBJ1-6; maybe TRBD1 (6 bases). This CDR3 spans 15 amino acids. V was pared by 0 bases and J by 5 bases, with 8 bases between. Germline CDR1 MGHRA, CDR2 YSYEKL. The CDR3 coding sequence is TGCGCCAGCAGCCAAGAGTGGGGGCATAATTCACCCCTCCACTTT. It specifies CASSQEWGHNSPLHF.

V gene TRBV7-9 combines with J gene TRBJ1-4; D unclear. The CDR3 spans 16 residues. With 2 bases removed from V and 2 bases from J, the gap between germline ends came to 12 bases. CDR1 SEHNR and CDR2 FQNEAQ come from the germline V gene (reference sequence). CDR3 residues: CASSLSGVATNEKLFF. The CDR3, as DNA: TGTGCCAGCAGCTTAAGCGGGGTAGCGACTAATGAAAAACTGTTTTTT. The full variable domain, rest sourced from reference TRBV7-9 and TRBJ1-4, is DTGVSQNPRHKITKRGQNVTFRCDPISEHNRLYWYRQTLGQGPEFLTYFQNEAQLEKSRLLSDRFSAERPKGSFSTLEIQRTEQGDSAMYLCASSLSGVATNEKLFFGSGTQLSVL.

This clone appeared a few times. The rearrangement joins TRBV5-1 to TRBJ2-3, with 9 nucleotides matching TRBD2. V trimming: 4 bases; J trimming: 0 bases; junction bases outside the gene matches: 9. The CDR3 extends over 17 amino acids. Germline CDR1 SGHRS, CDR2 YFSETQ. The CDR3 protein is CASSLKLAGGSTDTQYF. The CDR3, as DNA: TGCGCCAGCAGCCTCAAACTAGCGGGTGGGAGCACAGATACGCAGTATTTT.

This chain links TRBV9 with TRBJ2-7; TRBD1 matches 10 bases. V lost 0 bases and J lost 4; bases outside the gene matches: 4. Germline V gives CDR1 SGDLS, CDR2 YYNGEE. The CDR3 length is 15 residues. The CDR3 sequence is CASSVGQGARYEQYF. CDR3 nucleotides: TGTGCCAGCAGCGTAGGACAGGGGGCGCGGTACGAGCAGTACTTC.

The V call is TRBV6-6, the J call TRBJ2-3; 8 nucleotides align to TRBD2. Looked up from germline, CDR1 is MNHNY and CDR2 is SVGAGI (reference sequence). This CDR3 has 16 residues. After removal of 5 bases from V and 2 bases from J, the junction contained 9 bases not matched to a gene. CDR3 bases: TGTGCCAGCAGTACCGGGACTAGAGAACTCACAGATACGCAGTATTTT. This translates into CASSTGTRELTDTQYF.

This clone was counted only a few times. The chain joins TRBV28 to TRBJ2-7; TRBD2 agrees at 12 bases. J gave up 12 bases and V 6 bases, and 9 bases lay outside the gene matches. The CDR3 contains 13 residues. The V gene's germline CDR1 is MDHEN and CDR2 SYDVKM. CDR3: CASRETPGLAGYF. The CDR3 nucleotides read TGTGCCAGCAGAGAAACACCGGGACTAGCGGGGTACTTC.

This clone turned up a few times. The chain uses TRBV19 and TRBJ1-2, with 9 nucleotides matching TRBD1. The germline V gene encodes CDR1 LNHDA and CDR2 SQIVND (reference sequence). This CDR3 has 16 amino acids. V shed 7 bases and J 5 bases; nucleotides not matched to a gene: 14. CDR3 amino acids: CASTRGMGTGKYGYTF. The CDR3 DNA reads as TGTGCCAGTACCCGTGGGATGGGGACAGGGAAGTATGGCTACACCTTC.

This chain uses TRBV7-9 with TRBJ1-2, with unresolved D. The germline V and J ends were trimmed by 2 bases and 2 bases, with 9 bases remaining between them. The CDR3 loop spans 14 amino acids. Per germline, CDR1 SEHNR and CDR2 FQNEAQ (reference sequence). The CDR3 DNA reads as TGTGCCAGCAGCTTATTTGAACTGAACTATGGCTACACCTTC. Its translation is CASSLFELNYGYTF.

The chain combines TRBV19 with TRBJ1-5; 9 nucleotides match TRBD1. The CDR3 runs 15 residues. With 4 bases clipped from V and 5 bases from J, the junction kept 6 bases outside the gene matches. CDR1 and CDR2 from the germline V gene are LNHDA and SQIVND (reference sequence). CDR3 bases: TGTGCCAGTAGTAAACAGGGGGCCATGGATCAGCCCCAGCATTTT. Encoded protein: CASSKQGAMDQPQHF.

V gene TRBV7-9 combines with J gene TRBJ1-2; D is perhaps TRBD1 (5 bases). CDR3 length: 14 residues. The V end lost 0 bases, the J end lost 2 bases, and 7 bases lay between the germline ends. Germline V lookup: CDR1 SEHNR, CDR2 FQNEAQ (reference sequence). CDR3 sequence: CASSLAGGNYGYTF. Here the CDR3 DNA reads TGTGCCAGCAGCTTAGCGGGGGGAAACTATGGCTACACCTTC. The variable domain in full, completed from reference TRBV7-9 and TRBJ1-2, reads DTGVSQNPRHKITKRGQNVTFRCDPISEHNRLYWYRQTLGQGPEFLTYFQNEAQLEKSRLLSDRFSAERPKGSFSTLEIQRTEQGDSAMYLCASSLAGGNYGYTFGSGTRLTVV.

This clone showed up just a few times. V is TRBV29-1 and J is TRBJ2-1, with D uncertain. Germline-derived CDR1 and CDR2 are SQVTM and ANQGSEA. CDR3 length equals 12 residues. V dropped 5 bases and J dropped 3 bases, with 8 bases sitting between them. The CDR3 is CSVSSIYNEQFF. CDR3 in DNA: TGCAGCGTTAGCTCTATCTACAATGAGCAGTTCTTC.

This clone showed up just a few times. The chain links TRBV29-1 to TRBJ2-7, with D tentatively TRBD2 (6 bases). Germline CDR1 is SQVTM and CDR2 is ANQGSEA. The CDR3 extends over 11 amino acids. Trimming cost V 4 bases and J 4 bases, with 8 bases left between them. The CDR3 spells CSVGGAYEQYF. The CDR3 DNA follows: TGCAGCGTTGGCGGGGCTTACGAGCAGTACTTC.

This clone was detected only a few times. The chain combines TRBV9 with TRBJ2-1, with D possibly TRBD1 on 5 matching bases. Germline CDR1 SGDLS, CDR2 YYNGEE. The CDR3 has 11 residues. V was cut by 3 bases and J by 8 bases, with 6 bases left in between. CDR3 sequence (DNA): TGTGCCAGCAGCGGCAGGGATGAGCAGTTCTTC. Its protein product is CASSGRDEQFF.

This clone has more than one count but fewer than ten. The V call is TRBV21-1, the J call TRBJ1-5. TRBV21-1 is a known pseudogene. The CDR3 runs to 10 residues. The CDR3 protein is CASSKSSQHF. The CDR3 bases are TGTGCCAGCAGCAAATCGTCCCAGCATTTT.

In this sample, this clone turned up a few times. The gene calls are TRBV5-1 and TRBJ1-2, with a possible D match to TRBD1 (5 bases). The CDR3 runs 12 residues. Germline V CDR1 and CDR2: SGHRS, YFSETQ. V was pared by 4 bases and J by 8 bases, with 12 bases between. The CDR3: CASSTDRAGYTF. CDR3 DNA sequence: TGCGCCAGCAGCACCGACAGAGCCGGCTACACCTTC.

V gene TRBV2 combines with J gene TRBJ1-1; D is unresolved. Germline-derived CDR1 and CDR2 are SNHLY and FYNNEI. The V gene lost 6 bases and the J gene lost 3 bases, with 11 bases spanning the gap. CDR3 size: 13 residues. The CDR3 region has the DNA TGTGCCAGCAGCGTTCGGCGGGACACTGAAGCTTTCTTT. Translation gives CASSVRRDTEAFF.

In this sample, this clone turned up a few times. The chain has TRBV29-1 and TRBJ2-4; 7 bases fit TRBD2. The CDR3 spans 15 residues. CDR1 is SQVTM and CDR2 is ANQGSEA in the germline V gene. With 1 base clipped from V and 1 base from J, the junction kept 4 bases outside the gene matches. The CDR3 DNA follows: TGCAGCGTTGAAGGGGGGGGATCGGCCAAAAACATTCAGTACTTC. This gives the protein CSVEGGGSAKNIQYF.

This clone was picked up a small number of times. The genes are TRBV5-4 and TRBJ1-2, with D perhaps matching TRBD1 (6 bases). Germline values: CDR1 SGHNT, CDR2 YYREEE (reference sequence). Trimming removed 3 bases at V and 6 bases at J, with 18 bases between. The CDR3 is 15 amino acids. As DNA, the CDR3 is TGTGCCAGCAGCTACAGAACAGGGTTACGGGATGGCTACACCTTC. Protein sequence: CASSYRTGLRDGYTF.

This clone showed up just a few times. This chain uses TRBV28 with TRBJ1-5; 9 bases are shared with TRBD1. Germline CDR1 MDHEN, CDR2 SYDVKM. The CDR3 runs 15 residues. Trimming took 6 bases from V and 3 from J; bases not matched to a gene: 6. The CDR3 coding sequence is TGTGCCAGCAGAAGGGGACAGGGCTTCAATCAGCCCCAGCATTTT. It yields the protein CASRRGQGFNQPQHF. The full variable domain, rest sourced from reference TRBV28 and TRBJ1-5, is DVKVTQSSRYLVKRTGEKVFLECVQDMDHENMFWYRQDPGLGLRLIYFSYDVKMKEKGDIPEGYSVSREKKERFSLILESASTNQTSMYLCASRRGQGFNQPQHFGDGTRLSIL.

This clone was counted only a few times. This sequence joins TRBV30 and TRBJ2-3; TRBD1 is a possible D gene (6 bases). The CDR3 covers 15 residues. Germline lookup yields CDR1 GTSNPN and CDR2 SVGIG (reference sequence). Trimming removed 5 bases from V and 1 base from J, with 16 bases in between. Written as DNA, the CDR3 is TGTGCCTGGGCTACCACAGGGATCCGCACAGATACGCAGTATTTT. It encodes CAWATTGIRTDTQYF.

The chain has TRBV27 and TRBJ2-1, with 8 bases identical to TRBD1. V gave up 7 bases and J gave up 3 bases; unmatched junction bases: 8. CDR3 length equals 15 residues. Germline assignment: CDR1 MNHEY and CDR2 SMNVEV (reference sequence). The CDR3 region has the DNA TGTGCCAGCAAAACACGGGACAGGCTCTACAATGAGCAGTTCTTC. This sequence encodes CASKTRDRLYNEQFF.